Listed below are T cell receptor beta chains from one sample, sequenced in a study of CD8+ T cells in alopecia areata. This table comes from immunoSEQ multiplex PCR, and its TCRdb copy is limited to in-frame clones, with some not included. This sample has over 150,000 clones, with 53% found just once. Specimen: CD8+ T cells sorted from blood, collected at week 24, from a patient treated with tofacitinib. The receptor source for this set is a human donor with alopecia areata. Both conserved end residues are part of each CDR3. A D gene is named only where the DNA matches it firmly. Size is omitted from some rows. Given values are once, few, many or a class for expanded clones.

V gene	J gene	D gene	clone size	CDR3 protein	CDR3 DNA
TRBV7-8	TRBJ2-2	TRBD2	NA	CASSPRGGANTGELFF	TGTGCCAGCAGCCCCCGGGGGGGCGCGAACACCGGGGAGCTGTTTTTT
TRBV30	TRBJ1-2	NA	NA	CAWSVSGTYGYTF	TGTGCCTGGAGTGTATCGGGAACCTATGGCTACACCTTC
TRBV14	TRBJ1-2	TRBD1	NA	CASSQEQGSDGYTF	TGTGCCAGCAGCCAAGAACAGGGGAGTGATGGCTACACCTTC
TRBV30	TRBJ1-1	NA	NA	CAWSLGRTEAFF	TGTGCCTGGAGTTTGGGACGTACTGAAGCTTTCTTT
TRBV29-1	TRBJ2-5	NA	NA	CSVGAAAYQETQYF	TGCAGCGTCGGAGCAGCGGCCTACCAAGAGACCCAGTACTTC
TRBV2	TRBJ2-7	TRBD2	NA	CASQGLAGGWSYEQYF	TGTGCCTCCCAGGGACTAGCGGGGGGTTGGTCCTACGAGCAGTACTTC
TRBV5-4	TRBJ1-2	TRBD1	NA	CASSTGYRTGTAEGDGYTF	TGTGCCAGCAGCACGGGGTATCGGACAGGCACCGCTGAGGGCGATGGCTACACCTTC
TRBV9	TRBJ1-4	NA	NA	CASSAYSQVNEKLFF	TGTGCCAGCAGCGCCTACAGCCAAGTTAATGAAAAACTGTTTTTT
TRBV29-1	TRBJ2-1	TRBD2	NA	CSVPRGTSGYEQFF	TGCAGCGTACCTCGAGGGACTAGCGGGTATGAGCAGTTCTTC
TRBV7-9	TRBJ1-4	NA	NA	CASSHSDRQGKLFF	TGTGCCAGCAGCCACTCTGACAGGCAGGGCAAACTGTTTTTT
TRBV25-1	TRBJ1-6	TRBD1	NA	CASRRATGGNSPLHF	TGTGCCAGCAGGAGGGCGACAGGGGGGAATTCACCCCTCCACTTT
TRBV9	TRBJ2-7	NA	few	CASSAVWGMGEEQYF	TGTGCCAGCAGCGCGGTGTGGGGTATGGGAGAAGAGCAGTACTTC
TRBV10-3	TRBJ2-1	TRBD1	few	CAIKESGDRAYNEQFF	TGTGCCATCAAAGAGAGTGGGGACAGGGCCTACAATGAGCAGTTCTTC
TRBV19	TRBJ1-1	NA	few	CASSQAWNTEAFF	TGTGCCAGTAGCCAGGCGTGGAACACTGAAGCTTTCTTT
TRBV5-6	TRBJ1-1	NA	NA	CASSLSALPKTREAFF	TGTGCCAGCAGCTTGTCGGCCCTCCCGAAGACCCGCGAAGCTTTCTTT
TRBV14	TRBJ2-3	NA	NA	CASSQPGVPSQYF	TGTGCCAGCAGCCAACCCGGAGTCCCCTCGCAGTATTTT
TRBV2	TRBJ2-2	NA	NA	CASSEGGTGELFF	TGTGCCAGCAGTGAAGGCGGAACCGGGGAGCTGTTTTTT
TRBV4-3	TRBJ1-4	NA	few	CASSRHEPRAVTNEKLFF	TGCGCCAGCAGCCGCCACGAGCCCAGGGCGGTCACTAATGAAAAACTGTTTTTT
TRBV5-1	TRBJ2-7	NA	few	CASSLRQDYEQYF	TGCGCCAGCAGCTTAAGGCAGGACTACGAGCAGTACTTC